The 21 T cell receptor beta chains below all came from one sample that was sequenced in a study of blood T cell repertoires in COVID-19. TCRdb's copy holds only in-frame clones and misses some; the assay was immunoSEQ multiplex PCR. The sample holds roughly 290,000 clones; around 87% are singletons and the top ten take approximately 8.1%. The specimen sequenced was peripheral blood. These receptors all come from a woman aged 45-65 years who had recovered from COVID-19.

The chain joins TRBV7-2 to TRBJ2-3; TRBD2 matches 13 bases. V shed 6 bases and J 2 bases; nucleotides not matched to a gene: 5. The CDR3 is 16 amino acids. Germline V gives CDR1 SGHTA, CDR2 FQGNSA. CDR3 protein: CASRSGLAGITDTQYF. CDR3 bases: TGTGCCAGCAGATCGGGACTAGCGGGAATCACAGATACGCAGTATTTT.

CDR3 sequence reads: CAWSNRGGWQPQHF. In nucleotides, the CDR3 is TGTGCCTGGAGTAACAGGGGTGGTTGGCAGCCCCAGCATTTT. This chain connects TRBV30 to TRBJ1-5; TRBD1 matches 7 bases. This CDR3 is 14 amino acids long. Germline assignment: CDR1 GTSNPN and CDR2 SVGIG (reference sequence). The J segment lost 7 bases and the V segment lost 2 bases, leaving 8 bases of the junction unmatched.

The rearrangement joins TRBV5-4 to TRBJ2-5; a weak D match, TRBD1 (6 bases). Between the trimmed V and J ends, which lost 6 bases and 1 base, there was a span of 10 bases. Germline CDR1 reads SGHNT; CDR2 reads YYREEE (reference sequence). The CDR3 length is 13 residues. The CDR3 nucleotides are TGTGCCAGCACCCTAGGGGGCCAAGAGACCCAGTACTTC. Translating gives CASTLGGQETQYF.

The chain joins TRBV27 to TRBJ2-7, with a weak D call TRBD1 (5 bases). Germline loops: CDR1 MNHEY, CDR2 SMNVEV (reference sequence). Trimming removed 2 bases at V and 4 bases at J, with 9 bases between. The CDR3 loop spans 13 amino acids. CDR3 nucleotide sequence: TGTGCCAGCAGTTTAGGGGCGCCGTACGAGCAGTACTTC. Protein sequence: CASSLGAPYEQYF.

This clone was seen a handful of times. CDR3: CASSAGTGTSSGNTIYF. CDR3 nucleotide sequence: TGTGCCAGCTCGGCCGGGACAGGAACGAGCTCTGGAAACACCATATATTTT. This chain links TRBV18 with TRBJ1-3; 8 positions match TRBD1. Germline values: CDR1 KGHSH, CDR2 LQKENI. CDR3 size: 17 residues. Trimming took 6 bases from V and 0 from J; bases not matched to a gene: 10.

The J gene is TRBJ1-1, the V gene TRBV13; 10 bases map to TRBD1. Germline V lookup: CDR1 PRHDT, CDR2 FYEKMQ (reference sequence). The junction had 6 bases not matched to a gene; V was cut back by 5 bases and J by 6 bases. The CDR3 contains 14 residues. CDR3 region: CASSPRQGAAEAFF. The CDR3, as DNA: TGTGCCAGCAGCCCCAGACAGGGGGCAGCTGAAGCTTTCTTT.

The gene calls are TRBV9 and TRBJ1-5; 7 bases line up with TRBD1. Germline V gene data show CDR1 as SGDLS and CDR2 as YYNGEE. The CDR3 totals 13 residues. V shed 4 bases, J shed 4 bases, and the junction held 2 bases outside the gene matches. The CDR3 loop reads CASSQGGNQPQHF. The CDR3 DNA reads as TGTGCCAGCAGCCAGGGGGGTAATCAGCCCCAGCATTTT.

The chain joins TRBV3-1 (or the pseudogene TRBV3-2) to TRBJ2-3; 11 bases map to TRBD2. The CDR3 spans 16 residues. Unmatched junction bases numbered 9, after V lost 5 bases and J lost 5 bases. The germline V gene has CDR1 LGHDT and CDR2 YNNKEL (reference sequence). CDR3 residues: CASSGLAGGRVDTQYF. CDR3 sequence (DNA): TGTGCCAGCAGCGGATTAGCGGGGGGGCGCGTAGATACGCAGTATTTT.

The chain recombines TRBV27 with TRBJ1-2; 11 bases line up with TRBD1. After removal of 1 base from V and 7 bases from J, the junction contained 5 bases not matched to a gene. Germline values: CDR1 MNHEY, CDR2 SMNVEV (reference sequence). The CDR3 sequence is 15 residues long. The CDR3 spells CASSLFGTGGGGYTF. For the CDR3, the DNA is TGTGCCAGCAGTTTATTTGGGACAGGGGGGGGTGGCTACACCTTC.

The chain uses TRBV10-3 and TRBJ2-5; D possibly corresponds to TRBD2 (6 bases). This CDR3 region has 15 residues. Per the germline V gene, CDR1 is ENHRY and CDR2 is SYGVKD. V lost 4 bases and J lost 2, with 14 bases in between. CDR3 in amino acids: CAISAGGAVQETQYF. CDR3 in DNA: TGTGCCATCAGTGCGGGCGGGGCCGTTCAAGAGACCCAGTACTTC.

This chain connects TRBV7-9 to TRBJ1-4; D unclear. The V and J ends lost 0 bases and 3 bases respectively, with 11 bases between them. Germline V gene data show CDR1 as SEHNR and CDR2 as FQNEAQ (reference sequence). The CDR3 contains 16 residues. Here the CDR3 DNA reads TGTGCCAGCAGCTTAGCGGGCGTGAGGGCTAATGAAAAACTGTTTTTT. This translates into CASSLAGVRANEKLFF.

This chain connects TRBV6-5 to TRBJ1-1, with 8 bases that match TRBD1. The CDR3 length is 13 residues. Unmatched junction bases numbered 6, after V lost 10 bases and J lost 2 bases. Germline V CDR1 and CDR2: MNHEY, SVGAGI. The CDR3 DNA is TGTGCCATCCGGACAGGGTCAAACACTGAAGCTTTCTTT. Its protein product is CAIRTGSNTEAFF.

Notes on this clone: This CDR3 is also generated by other DNA sequences in the sample. V usage is TRBV6-2 or TRBV6-3 and J usage is TRBJ2-2; 10 bases fit TRBD2. Germline-derived CDR1 and CDR2 are MNHEY and SVGEGT. The CDR3 is made up of 16 amino acids. J gave up 0 bases and V 6 bases, and 4 bases lay outside the gene matches. CDR3 loop: CASSRTSGANTGELFF. The CDR3, as DNA: TGTGCCAGCAGCCGAACTAGCGGGGCGAACACCGGGGAGCTGTTTTTT.

The CDR3 loop reads CASSYSKPYHNEQFF. CDR3 nucleotide sequence: TGTGCCAGCAGTTACTCGAAGCCCTACCACAATGAGCAGTTCTTC. The V gene is TRBV6-5, the J gene TRBJ2-1, with unresolved D. CDR1 is MNHEY and CDR2 is SVGAGI in the germline V gene. This CDR3 is 15 amino acids long. Between the trimmed V and J ends, which lost 0 bases and 5 bases, there was a span of 11 bases.

The count of this clone is one. This chain joins TRBV27 and TRBJ2-6; 7 bases line up with TRBD1. The CDR3 is 19 residues long. With 2 bases clipped from V and 1 base from J, the junction kept 11 bases outside the gene matches. Germline CDR1 and CDR2: MNHEY and SMNVEV (reference sequence). The CDR3 loop is CASSLTGAFLSSGANVLTF. The CDR3 coding sequence is TGTGCCAGCAGTTTAACAGGGGCCTTCCTTTCTTCTGGGGCCAACGTCCTGACTTTC. Supplemented by reference TRBV27 and TRBJ2-6, the full variable domain reads EAQVTQNPRYLITVTGKKLTVTCSQNMNHEYMSWYRQDPGLGLRQIYYSMNVEVTDKGDVPEGYKVSRKEKRNFPLILESPSPNQTSLYFCASSLTGAFLSSGANVLTFGAGSRLTVL.

V usage is TRBV5-6 and J usage is TRBJ1-2; D remains unclear. Germline V gives CDR1 SGHDT, CDR2 YYEEEE. V was clipped by 0 bases and J by 5 bases, with 8 bases between them. The CDR3 runs 13 residues. CDR3 sequence (DNA): TGTGCCAGCAGCTTGGGGCAGAATTATGGCTACACCTTC. Its translation: CASSLGQNYGYTF.

The chain has TRBV2 and TRBJ1-4, with D perhaps TRBD1 (5 bases). Germline CDR1 and CDR2: SNHLY and FYNNEI. V shed 4 bases and J shed 8 bases, with 20 bases lying between them. This CDR3 is built from 16 residues. The CDR3 nucleotides read TGTGCCAGCAGTGTCCTTCCACGGGGGTCTTCCGAAAAACTGTTTTTT. This codes for CASSVLPRGSSEKLFF.

The chain employs TRBV6-2 or TRBV6-3 and TRBJ2-7; TRBD1 is a possible D gene (5 bases). V was clipped by 6 bases and J by 4 bases, with 22 bases between them. The CDR3 is made up of 16 amino acids. Per germline, CDR1 MNHEY and CDR2 SVGEGT. The DNA of the CDR3 is TGTGCCAGCAGCCCCCCGGTTGGCAGGGCTAGGTACGAGCAGTACTTC. Translated, it gives CASSPPVGRARYEQYF.

The gene calls are TRBV3-1 (or the pseudogene TRBV3-2) and TRBJ2-1, with a tentative D call TRBD1 (8 bases). V gave up 1 base and J gave up 4 bases, with 14 bases separating them. CDR1 and CDR2 (germline): LGHDT, YNNKEL (reference sequence). The CDR3 contains 16 residues. The CDR3 bases are TGTGCCAGCAGCCAAGGCGGACAGGGAGGGTACAATGAGCAGTTCTTC. Its translation: CASSQGGQGGYNEQFF.

This chain joins TRBV28 and TRBJ1-2; D may be TRBD1 (6 bases). CDR3 size: 11 residues. Deletions cut 7 bases from V and 6 bases from J, with 9 bases between. Per germline, CDR1 MDHEN and CDR2 SYDVKM. This CDR3 reads CASTYRDGYTF. The DNA of the CDR3 is TGTGCCAGCACGTACAGGGATGGCTACACCTTC.

The chain is built from TRBV5-6 and TRBJ1-5, with unresolved D. The ends were cut back, 4 bases at V and 5 bases at J, with 16 bases in the middle. Germline V gene sequence: CDR1 SGHDT, CDR2 YYEEEE. The CDR3 consists of 15 residues. The CDR3 coding sequence is TGTGCCAGCAGCCGTAAACGACGAGGGCATCAGCCCCAGCATTTT. It codes for CASSRKRRGHQPQHF.